Each of the 28 T cell receptor beta chains below was sequenced from the same sample in a study of shared clonotypes between healthy human individuals. The naive CD8 population came from CD45RO-negative cells selected for CCR7, without terminally differentiated effector memory CD45RA+ cells. Assay used: immunoSEQ multiplex PCR; TCRdb lists only in-frame clones, some missing. The repertoire includes about 820,000 clones, roughly 92% of them detected once, and less than 25% sits in the top ten. The sample comprised naive CD8+ T cells sorted from blood. The receptors derive from a man between 25 and 39 years old in good health.

The gene calls are TRBV6-5 and TRBJ2-2; 9 positions match TRBD1. Germline lookup yields CDR1 MNHEY and CDR2 SVGAGI. The CDR3 extends over 16 amino acids. V lost 4 bases, J lost 4 bases, and 7 bases stayed unmatched. The DNA for the CDR3 is TGTGCCAGCAGTTCCCCGGGACAGGGTATCACCGGGGAGCTGTTTTTT. Its protein product is CASSSPGQGITGELFF.

The chain combines TRBV30 with TRBJ2-2, with 7 nucleotides matching TRBD2. Trimming cost V 2 bases and J 1 base; bases outside gene matches: 4. This CDR3 comprises 15 residues. Germline values: CDR1 GTSNPN, CDR2 SVGIG (reference sequence). CDR3 bases: TGTGCCTGGAGTAGGCTAGCGGAGAACACCGGGGAGCTGTTTTTT. It yields the protein CAWSRLAENTGELFF.

V usage is TRBV4-1 and J usage is TRBJ1-5, with no clear D. Trimming pared 1 base from V and 7 bases from J, leaving 8 bases between. This CDR3 has 13 amino acids. The germline gives CDR1 MGHRA, CDR2 YSYEKL. The CDR3 sequence: CASSQAESQPQHF. The DNA of the CDR3 is TGCGCCAGCAGCCAAGCAGAGTCGCAGCCCCAGCATTTT.

As to this clone: This same CDR3 is encoded by further DNA sequences in the sample. The chain employs TRBV27 and TRBJ1-2, with D hard to call. The CDR3 loop spans 13 amino acids. Trimming left V 4 bases short and J 5 bases short, with 11 bases between. Germline V lookup: CDR1 MNHEY, CDR2 SMNVEV (reference sequence). The CDR3: CASSSPGLYGYTF. The CDR3 DNA reads as TGTGCCAGCAGTTCCCCGGGTTTGTATGGCTACACCTTC.

This chain uses TRBV7-6 with TRBJ1-1, with D unclear. The germline gives CDR1 SGHVS, CDR2 FNYEAQ. The V end was cut by 1 base, the J end by 3 bases, with 15 bases between. This CDR3 spans 16 amino acids. CDR3 amino acids: CASSLEMTGLHTEAFF. The CDR3 coding sequence is TGTGCCAGCAGCTTAGAAATGACCGGGCTTCACACTGAAGCTTTCTTT.

The rearrangement links TRBV15 to TRBJ2-7; D not resolved. The CDR3 runs to 13 residues. Germline loops: CDR1 LNHNV, CDR2 YYDKDF (reference sequence). Trimming shortened V by 0 bases and J by 4 bases, and 7 bases separated the two germline ends. The CDR3 region is CATSRDTWYEQYF. CDR3 DNA sequence: TGTGCCACCAGCAGAGATACGTGGTACGAGCAGTACTTC.

In nucleotides, the CDR3 is TGCGCCAGCAGCCAAGATCGGACAGGTTCCTACGAGCAGTACTTC. As protein: CASSQDRTGSYEQYF. V usage is TRBV4-3 and J usage is TRBJ2-7; 7 bases are shared with TRBD1. The germline CDR1 and CDR2 sequences are LGHNA and YSLEER. With V trimmed by 0 bases and J by 1 base, 3 bases remained unmatched. The CDR3 runs 15 residues.

This clone was found a few times. V gene TRBV4-3 combines with J gene TRBJ1-4, with D perhaps matching TRBD1 (5 bases). V gave up 1 base and J gave up 7 bases, with 7 bases separating them. The CDR3 spans 13 residues. Germline V gene lookup returns CDR1 LGHNA and CDR2 YSLEER. For the CDR3, the DNA is TGCGCCAGCAGCCAAGGGGGCGGTGAAAAACTGTTTTTT. Amino acids: CASSQGGGEKLFF.

This clone was picked up one time. This chain joins TRBV6-6 and TRBJ2-3; 7 bases fit TRBD2. The CDR3 consists of 15 residues. V shed 6 bases and J 0 bases; nucleotides not matched to a gene: 6. Germline V gives CDR1 MNHNY, CDR2 SVGAGI (reference sequence). This CDR3 is CASSHLSGSTDTQYF. The CDR3, as DNA: TGTGCCAGCAGCCACCTTAGCGGGAGCACAGATACGCAGTATTTT.

This sequence joins TRBV5-1 and TRBJ1-1; 8 bases are a match to TRBD1. The V and J ends lost 1 base and 6 bases, in that order; junction bases with no gene match: 5. The CDR3 totals 14 residues. The germline gives CDR1 SGHRS, CDR2 YFSETQ. Here the CDR3 DNA reads TGCGCCAGCAGCTTGATACAGGGGGTACCTGAAGCTTTCTTT. Protein sequence: CASSLIQGVPEAFF.

The chain is built from TRBV10-3 and TRBJ2-7; TRBD1 is a possible D gene (6 bases). CDR3 length: 17 residues. The germline gives CDR1 ENHRY, CDR2 SYGVKD. Trimming pared 10 bases from V and 5 bases from J, leaving 30 bases between. CDR3 protein: CASQKELGGSRLDEQYF. Written as DNA, the CDR3 is TGTGCCAGCCAAAAGGAGCTAGGGGGAAGCAGACTGGACGAGCAGTACTTC.

V and J are TRBV10-2 and TRBJ2-2, with D possibly TRBD1 on 5 matching bases. The CDR3 is 16 amino acids. Trimming cost V 0 bases and J 8 bases, with 16 bases left between them. CDR1 is WSHSY and CDR2 is SAAADI in the germline V gene. The DNA of the CDR3 is TGCGCCAGCAGTGAGTCGACAGTAGTCGATGAAGGGGAGCTGTTTTTT. This gives the protein CASSESTVVDEGELFF.

The chain carries TRBV11-2 and TRBJ2-7; 7 bases match TRBD2. The CDR3 runs to 15 residues. The germline V gene encodes CDR1 SGHAT and CDR2 FQNNGV. V was pared by 5 bases and J by 0 bases, with 7 bases of the junction left unmatched. The CDR3 region has the DNA TGTGCCAGCAGCCCCCCCGGGAGGAGCTCCTACGAGCAGTACTTC. It yields the protein CASSPPGRSSYEQYF.

The V and J genes are TRBV4-3 and TRBJ2-3; weak D call: TRBD2 (5 bases). This CDR3 spans 14 amino acids. The V end lost 0 bases, the J end lost 5 bases, and 9 bases lay between the germline ends. Germline V gene data show CDR1 as LGHNA and CDR2 as YSLEER. The chain's CDR3 is CASSQERGRDTQYF. The CDR3 nucleotides read TGCGCCAGCAGCCAAGAGAGAGGGCGAGATACGCAGTATTTT.

V gene TRBV25-1 combines with J gene TRBJ2-3, with D uncertain. Trimming shortened V by 5 bases and J by 4 bases, and 16 bases separated the two germline ends. The CDR3 loop spans 15 amino acids. The germline CDR1 and CDR2 sequences are MGHDK and SYGVNS. This chain's CDR3 is CASSPNMPGADTQYF. CDR3 in DNA: TGTGCCAGCAGTCCCAATATGCCCGGAGCAGATACGCAGTATTTT. The variable domain in full, with the rest retrieved from reference TRBV25-1 and TRBJ2-3, is EADIYQTPRYLVIGTGKKITLECSQTMGHDKMYWYQQDPGMELHLIHYSYGVNSTEKGDLSSESTVSRIRTEHFPLTLESARPSHTSQYLCASSPNMPGADTQYFGPGTRLTVL.

The sample holds a few counts of this clone. The sample contains more than one DNA sequence encoding this CDR3. The CDR3 protein is CASSAGTSGSYEQYF. The CDR3 region has the DNA TGTGCCAGCAGCGCCGGGACTAGCGGGAGCTACGAGCAGTACTTC. The rearrangement links TRBV9 to TRBJ2-7; 14 bases map to TRBD2. CDR1 is SGDLS, CDR2 YYNGEE, per germline. V lost 3 bases to trimming and J lost 3 bases; unmatched junction nucleotides: 2. This CDR3 is built from 15 residues.

The chain uses TRBV5-5 and TRBJ2-7, with a possible D match to TRBD2 (5 bases). Germline loops: CDR1 SGHKS, CDR2 YYEKEE (reference sequence). The ends were cut back, 0 bases at V and 3 bases at J, with 10 bases in the middle. The CDR3 spans 14 residues. The DNA of the CDR3 is TGTGCCAGCAGCTTGGGGACTGCCGACTACGAGCAGTACTTC. Translating it yields CASSLGTADYEQYF.

Details on this clone: Additional DNA sequences in this sample encode the identical CDR3. The V gene is TRBV4-1, the J gene TRBJ2-1; 8 bases line up with TRBD1. Germline V lookup: CDR1 MGHRA, CDR2 YSYEKL. The V and J ends lost 4 bases and 4 bases, in that order; junction bases with no gene match: 6. CDR3 length: 15 residues. The CDR3 loop reads CASSPGTGGYNEQFF. The CDR3, as DNA: TGCGCCAGCAGCCCCGGAACAGGGGGTTACAATGAGCAGTTCTTC.

J is TRBJ1-2 and V is TRBV9, with 7 bases identical to TRBD1. The CDR3 sequence is 15 residues long. Trimming removed 0 bases from V and 3 bases from J; junction bases left unmatched: 5. Germline values: CDR1 SGDLS, CDR2 YYNGEE. DNA for the CDR3: TGTGCCAGCAGCGTAGGGCAGGGGGGATACTATGGCTACACCTTC. It specifies CASSVGQGGYYGYTF.

V gene TRBV27 combines with J gene TRBJ2-7; TRBD2 agrees at 9 bases. The germline CDR1 and CDR2 sequences are MNHEY and SMNVEV (reference sequence). V shed 1 base and J 2 bases; nucleotides not matched to a gene: 9. This CDR3 region has 17 residues. CDR3 loop: CASSLLTAGTSTYEQYF. The CDR3 coding sequence is TGTGCCAGCAGTTTATTGACGGCCGGGACTAGCACCTACGAGCAGTACTTC.

This sequence joins TRBV21-1 and TRBJ1-5; the table's D gene call, TRBD1, was not cross checked with the DNA. TRBV21-1 is a listed pseudogene. This CDR3 region has 13 residues. The CDR3 spells CASSIRKGQPQHF. The CDR3, as DNA: TGTGCCAGCAGCATACGTAAGGGGCAGCCCCAGCATTTT.

The rearrangement uses TRBV7-9 and TRBJ2-7, with D possibly matching TRBD2 (5 bases). Trimming pared 7 bases from V and 4 bases from J, leaving 23 bases between. The CDR3 sequence is 16 residues long. Looked up from germline, CDR1 is SEHNR and CDR2 is FQNEAQ (reference sequence). The CDR3 sequence: CASINTRRPTRYEQYF. CDR3 coding DNA: TGTGCCAGCATCAATACTAGGAGGCCCACACGATACGAGCAGTACTTC.

The chain combines TRBV30 with TRBJ1-5; no clear D. The CDR3 is made up of 13 amino acids. The V gene lost 1 base and the J gene lost 6 bases, with 10 bases spanning the gap. Per germline, CDR1 GTSNPN and CDR2 SVGIG (reference sequence). This chain's CDR3 is CAWSESYGQPQHF. The CDR3 region has the DNA TGTGCCTGGAGTGAGTCGTACGGTCAGCCCCAGCATTTT.

The V and J genes are TRBV1 and TRBJ2-1; TRBD2, as called in the table, went unchecked against the DNA. TRBV1 is designated a pseudogene. CDR3 size: 17 residues. In DNA, the CDR3 is TGCACCAGCAGCCTCACCTGGACTCTAGGGTCCTACAATGAGCAGTTCTTC. It yields the protein CTSSLTWTLGSYNEQFF.

This clone was picked up a small number of times. The V and J genes are TRBV2 and TRBJ2-7, with 7 bases that match TRBD2. V was clipped by 11 bases and J by 0 bases; unmatched bases: 7. This CDR3 contains 13 residues. Per the germline V gene, CDR1 is SNHLY and CDR2 is FYNNEI. The CDR3 region has the DNA TGTGCCGGGGGGGACGAGAGCTCCTACGAGCAGTACTTC. Its protein is CAGGDESSYEQYF.

The chain couples TRBV5-1 to TRBJ2-7; a possible D gene is TRBD1 (7 bases). CDR1 and CDR2 from the germline V gene are SGHRS and YFSETQ. This CDR3 has 16 amino acids. The V and J ends lost 0 bases and 3 bases respectively, with 16 bases between them. The CDR3 spells CASSLAPSQGGYEQYF. DNA of the CDR3: TGCGCCAGCAGCTTGGCCCCGTCCCAGGGGGGCTACGAGCAGTACTTC.

The rearrangement links TRBV6-5 to TRBJ1-1; D perhaps matches TRBD1 (6 bases). The V gene's germline CDR1 is MNHEY and CDR2 SVGAGI. Deletions cut 1 base from V and 2 bases from J, with 8 bases between. This CDR3 comprises 14 residues. DNA for the CDR3: TGTGCCAGCAGTTACTGGACAGATAACACTGAAGCTTTCTTT. Translating it yields CASSYWTDNTEAFF.

This rearrangement joins TRBV5-4 to TRBJ1-1; D ambiguous. The CDR3 loop spans 18 amino acids. The V gene lost 0 bases and the J gene lost 0 bases, with 18 bases spanning the gap. CDR1 and CDR2 from the germline V gene are SGHNT and YYREEE (reference sequence). The CDR3 region is CASSLGHLAFRVNTEAFF. The CDR3 DNA is TGTGCCAGCAGCTTGGGTCACCTAGCGTTCCGGGTGAACACTGAAGCTTTCTTT.